These 19 T cell receptor beta chains share one sample of origin, sequenced in a study of T cell responses to AZD1222 COVID-19 vaccine. Assay: immunoSEQ multiplex PCR; the TCRdb copy retains only in-frame clones and omits some. The table records about 120,000 clones, 92% of them present only once. Sequences were derived from peripheral blood, sampled on day 0 of AZD1222 vaccination. The receptors were gathered from an adult in good health.

The chain combines TRBV6-5 with TRBJ1-3; D gene unclear. Looked up from germline, CDR1 is MNHEY and CDR2 is SVGAGI. V lost 3 bases and J 8 bases, leaving 17 bases between the germline ends. This CDR3 has 15 residues. CDR3 DNA sequence: TGTGCCAGCAGTTATTCCGTTGTTCGAACGGACACCATATATTTT. Amino acids: CASSYSVVRTDTIYF.

This clone was found once. This chain joins TRBV12-5 and TRBJ2-2; 8 bases align to TRBD2. V lost 0 bases, J lost 3 bases, and 15 bases stayed unmatched. Germline loops: CDR1 LGHNT, CDR2 FRNRAP. This CDR3 comprises 20 residues. The CDR3 DNA reads TGTGCTAGTGGTTTGGTTCCCCGGTGGGCGGGAGGTTCTCACACCGGGGAGCTGTTTTTT. Its protein is CASGLVPRWAGGSHTGELFF.

The chain links TRBV28 to TRBJ2-1; D is uncertain. V was pared by 5 bases and J by 7 bases, with 12 bases between. The length of the CDR3 is 13 residues. Germline V gene sequence: CDR1 MDHEN, CDR2 SYDVKM. CDR3 bases: TGTGCCAGCAGTGCAGACTTCGGGAATGAGCAGTTCTTC. As protein: CASSADFGNEQFF.

This sequence joins TRBV4-1 and TRBJ1-3; D is unresolved. CDR1 and CDR2 (germline): MGHRA, YSYEKL. Deletions cut 0 bases from V and 0 bases from J, with 15 bases between. The CDR3 sequence is 18 residues long. The CDR3 loop reads CASSQDAGPNFSGNTIYF. CDR3 coding DNA: TGCGCCAGCAGCCAAGACGCAGGACCCAACTTCTCTGGAAACACCATATATTTT.

The J gene is TRBJ1-5, the V gene TRBV5-1; a weak D match, TRBD1 (5 bases). CDR1 and CDR2 from the germline V gene are SGHRS and YFSETQ. This CDR3 contains 14 residues. V was pared by 0 bases and J by 3 bases, with 7 bases between. CDR3 sequence: CASSLAGINQPQHF. DNA of the CDR3: TGCGCCAGCAGCTTGGCAGGGATCAATCAGCCCCAGCATTTT.

This sequence joins TRBV27 and TRBJ1-5, with D hard to call. The CDR3 length is 15 residues. Per germline, CDR1 MNHEY and CDR2 SMNVEV (reference sequence). Deletions cut 7 bases from V and 2 bases from J, with 15 bases between. Here the CDR3 DNA reads TGTGCCAGCAACTCTCGGGGTTTTGGCAATCAGCCCCAGCATTTT. Amino acids: CASNSRGFGNQPQHF.

This chain links TRBV6-5 with TRBJ1-1; possible D gene TRBD1, 5 bases. The CDR3 has 15 amino acids. Germline V gives CDR1 MNHEY, CDR2 SVGAGI. The V gene lost 4 bases and the J gene lost 5 bases, with 17 bases spanning the gap. CDR3 protein: CASSSPPEGRTEAFF. The CDR3 nucleotides are TGTGCCAGCAGTTCCCCGCCGGAGGGACGGACTGAAGCTTTCTTT.

The sample holds one count of this clone. The chain has TRBV10-1 and TRBJ1-1, with D possibly being TRBD1 (6 bases). CDR1 and CDR2 from the germline V gene are WNHNN and SYGVQD (reference sequence). V gave up 3 bases and J gave up 0 bases, with 14 bases separating them. The CDR3 sequence is 16 residues long. The CDR3 DNA follows: TGCGCCAGCAGTGACGGACAGAGGACAATGAACACTGAAGCTTTCTTT. This gives the protein CASSDGQRTMNTEAFF.

CDR3 nucleotides: TGTGCCAGCAGCGGGACCGCTAACTATGGCTACACCTTC. It is translated as CASSGTANYGYTF. The chain has TRBV28 and TRBJ1-2; D possibly corresponds to TRBD1 (5 bases). Germline CDR1 and CDR2: MDHEN and SYDVKM. The CDR3 is made up of 13 amino acids. Trimming stripped 6 bases from V and 0 bases from J, with 8 bases between.

The chain carries TRBV9 and TRBJ1-3, with D unresolved. CDR1 SGDLS and CDR2 YYNGEE come from the germline V gene. V lost 0 bases and J 0 bases, leaving 7 bases between the germline ends. This CDR3 is built from 15 residues. In nucleotides, the CDR3 is TGTGCCAGCAGCGTAGGTGATGGCTCTGGAAACACCATATATTTT. Protein sequence: CASSVGDGSGNTIYF.

The chain uses TRBV7-8 and TRBJ1-1, with a weak D call TRBD1 (5 bases). Germline V CDR1 and CDR2: SGHVS, FQNEAQ. V was trimmed by 1 base and J by 1 base, leaving 16 bases between them. The CDR3 consists of 17 residues. In DNA, the CDR3 is TGTGCCAGCAGCTTAGGGTATGGGGGGAAGGAGAACACTGAAGCTTTCTTT. It is translated as CASSLGYGGKENTEAFF.

A word on this clone: An end of the junction differs from the germline gene, which may be a read error. The rearrangement joins TRBV6-2 or TRBV6-3 to TRBJ2-7; 11 bases line up with TRBD2. This CDR3 has 13 amino acids. Germline CDR1 reads MNHEY; CDR2 reads SVGEGT. The CDR3 is CASSLGIAGGPSF. In nucleotides, the CDR3 is TGTGCCAGCAGTCTTGGAATAGCGGGAGGGCCGTCCTTC.

V usage is TRBV4-1 and J usage is TRBJ1-6; D is uncertain. From germline, CDR1 is MGHRA and CDR2 YSYEKL. Trimming took 4 bases from V and 2 from J, leaving 12 bases between them. This CDR3 comprises 16 residues. CDR3 region: CASSLNGEPYNSPLHF. The CDR3 region has the DNA TGCGCCAGCAGCCTCAATGGGGAACCCTATAATTCACCCCTCCACTTT.

The chain carries TRBV19 and TRBJ2-3; 11 positions agree with TRBD1. CDR1 and CDR2 (germline): LNHDA, SQIVND (reference sequence). V lost 5 bases and J lost 2; bases outside the gene matches: 6. The CDR3 covers 16 residues. The CDR3 DNA is TGTGCCAGTAGTGGCTGGGACAGGGGGGACACAGATACGCAGTATTTT. Residues: CASSGWDRGDTDTQYF.

The chain is built from TRBV13 and TRBJ2-7; 12 bases agree with TRBD2. The CDR3 has 15 residues. Germline V CDR1 and CDR2: PRHDT, FYEKMQ (reference sequence). Unmatched junction bases numbered 2, after V lost 2 bases and J lost 3 bases. The CDR3 region is CASSLSGLAGYEQYF. CDR3 coding DNA: TGTGCCAGCAGCTTATCGGGACTAGCGGGCTACGAGCAGTACTTC.

The chain recombines TRBV30 with TRBJ1-2; D is perhaps TRBD1 (6 bases). The V and J ends lost 4 bases and 3 bases respectively, with 18 bases between them. The CDR3 consists of 15 residues. CDR1 is GTSNPN and CDR2 is SVGIG in the germline V gene (reference sequence). The CDR3 coding sequence is TGTGCCTGGACCTGGAGGGCAGGGGTGCACTATGGCTACACCTTC. Encoded protein: CAWTWRAGVHYGYTF.

Concerning this clone itself: Other DNA variants within this sample encode the same CDR3. This chain connects TRBV7-2 to TRBJ1-2, with D perhaps TRBD1 (5 bases). Looked up from germline, CDR1 is SGHTA and CDR2 is FQGNSA. Trimming removed 1 base at V and 2 bases at J, with 8 bases between. This CDR3 is 14 amino acids long. The CDR3 protein is CASSLDRGNYGYTF. The CDR3 coding sequence is TGTGCCAGCAGCTTAGATCGGGGGAACTATGGCTACACCTTC.

V and J are TRBV7-9 and TRBJ2-7, with TRBD1 matching over 9 bases. This CDR3 region has 14 residues. Germline V CDR1 and CDR2: SEHNR, FQNEAQ (reference sequence). V lost 5 bases, J lost 4 bases, and 6 bases stayed unmatched. DNA for the CDR3: TGTGCCAGCAGCCGGACAGGGGCAGGTTACGAGCAGTACTTC. Its protein is CASSRTGAGYEQYF.

J is TRBJ2-1 and V is TRBV27; D gene unclear. Trimming shortened V by 3 bases and J by 4 bases, and 7 bases separated the two germline ends. The CDR3 is 13 residues long. CDR1 is MNHEY and CDR2 is SMNVEV in the germline V gene (reference sequence). As DNA, the CDR3 is TGTGCCAGCAGTTTTAGACATTACAATGAGCAGTTCTTC. Translating it yields CASSFRHYNEQFF.